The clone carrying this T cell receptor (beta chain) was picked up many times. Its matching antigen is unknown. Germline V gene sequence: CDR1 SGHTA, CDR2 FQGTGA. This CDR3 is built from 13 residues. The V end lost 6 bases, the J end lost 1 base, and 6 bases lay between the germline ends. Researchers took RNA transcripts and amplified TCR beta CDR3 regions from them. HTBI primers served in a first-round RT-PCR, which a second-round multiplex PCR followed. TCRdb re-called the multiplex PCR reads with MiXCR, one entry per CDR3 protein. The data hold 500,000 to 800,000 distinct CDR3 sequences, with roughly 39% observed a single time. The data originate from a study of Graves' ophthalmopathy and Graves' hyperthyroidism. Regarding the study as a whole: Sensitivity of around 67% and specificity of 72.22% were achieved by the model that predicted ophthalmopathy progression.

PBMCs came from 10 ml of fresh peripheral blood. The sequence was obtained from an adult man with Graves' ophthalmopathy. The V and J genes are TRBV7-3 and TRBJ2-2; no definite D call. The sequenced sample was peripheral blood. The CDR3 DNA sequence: TGTGCCAGCAGACCACAGAACACCGGGGAGCTGTTTTTT. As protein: CASRPQNTGELFF. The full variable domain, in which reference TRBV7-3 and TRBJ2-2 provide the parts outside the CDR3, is GAGVSQTPSNKVTEKGKYVELRCDPISGHTALYWYRQSLGQGPEFLIYFQGTGAADDSGLPNDRFFAVRPEGSVSTLKIQRTERGDSAVYLCASRPQNTGELFFGEGSRLTVL.